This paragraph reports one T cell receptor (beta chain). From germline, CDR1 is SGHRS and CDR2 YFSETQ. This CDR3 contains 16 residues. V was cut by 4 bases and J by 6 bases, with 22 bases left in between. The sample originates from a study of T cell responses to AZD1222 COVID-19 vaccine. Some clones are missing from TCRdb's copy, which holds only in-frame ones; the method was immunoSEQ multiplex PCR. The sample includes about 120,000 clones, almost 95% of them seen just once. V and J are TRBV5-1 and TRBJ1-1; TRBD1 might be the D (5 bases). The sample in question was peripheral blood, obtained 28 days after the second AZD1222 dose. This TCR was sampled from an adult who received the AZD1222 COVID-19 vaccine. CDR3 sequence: CASSLQPGPAGAEAFF. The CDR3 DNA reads TGCGCCAGCAGCCTACAACCGGGGCCCGCCGGGGCTGAAGCTTTCTTT.